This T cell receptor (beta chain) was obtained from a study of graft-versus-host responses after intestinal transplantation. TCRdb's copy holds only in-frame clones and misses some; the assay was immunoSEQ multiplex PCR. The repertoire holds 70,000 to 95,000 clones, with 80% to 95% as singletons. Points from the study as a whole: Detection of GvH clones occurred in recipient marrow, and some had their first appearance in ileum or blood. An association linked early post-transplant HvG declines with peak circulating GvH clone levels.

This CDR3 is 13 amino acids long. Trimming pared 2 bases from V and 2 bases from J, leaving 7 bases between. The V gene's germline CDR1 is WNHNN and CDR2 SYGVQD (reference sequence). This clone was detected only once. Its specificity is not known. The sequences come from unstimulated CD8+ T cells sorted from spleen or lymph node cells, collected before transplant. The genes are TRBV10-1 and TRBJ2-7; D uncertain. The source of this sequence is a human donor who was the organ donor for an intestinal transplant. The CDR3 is CASSERGTYEQYF. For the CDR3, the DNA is TGCGCCAGCAGTGAGCGCGGAACCTACGAGCAGTACTTC.